This TCR beta chain was recovered during a study of monozygotic twins with inflammatory bowel disease (dated by TCRdb to between 2019 and 2020). Some background on the complete study: A total of some 28 monozygotic twin pairs were included in the full study, comprising nine German pairs (four IBD-concordant, five IBD-discordant) and 19 IBD-discordant Danish pairs. Within discordant pairs, disease-associated traits were sought mainly by comparing IBD patients with their genetically identical healthy co-twins. Each individual had, on average, about 151 000 unique TCRalpha sequences and 181 000 unique TCRbeta sequences available for analysis. Study-level results and caveats: IBD patients had lower TCRbeta repertoire diversity, measured by the inverse Simpson index, than their healthy co-twins. Different T cell subtypes could not be distinguished in the analysis. Compared with healthy twins, IBD patients shared fewer clonotypes with other individuals, and the difference was most pronounced in patients with signs of disease activity. Background noise and inter-individual variability may have been introduced into the repertoires by the differing immunosuppressive treatments among patients. No difference in repertoire similarity was observed between concordant and discordant twins, possibly owing to limited statistical power. The results gave no support for a single strong signal or clonotype linked to IBD.

A roughly 2.6 ml peripheral blood sample was drawn into PAXgene tubes per donor and stored at -80°C. Total RNA was isolated from whole blood with the PAXgene blood miRNA kit on an automated QIAcube, without T cell sorting. Peripheral blood from monozygotic twin pairs, either concordant or discordant for inflammatory bowel disease, underwent deep TCRalpha and TCRbeta repertoire profiling that used unique molecular barcoding. Smoking habits were recorded for all twin pairs, and individuals were classified as current, former or never smokers. From the germline V gene, CDR1 is SGHTA and CDR2 is FQGNSA. The CDR3, from cysteine to phenylalanine, totals 15 residues. No DNA appears here. Library prep was done by 5' RACE. Preparation of each TCR library used about 4,000 ng of total RNA. For each sample, cDNA synthesis with SMARTScribe reverse transcriptase was split into eight separate reactions. During cDNA synthesis, unique molecular identifiers containing a 6-nucleotide sample barcode were introduced by template switching. TCRalpha and TCRbeta cDNA was amplified by two nested PCRs of around 16 and 10 cycles, with bead purification after each PCR. Before amplification, the cDNA was treated with uracil DNA-glycosylase and purified using the QIAquick PCR purification kit. The second PCR added Illumina TruSeq-compatible adapters along with sample-specific barcodes. Library quality and concentration were assessed using TapeStation and Qubit, and 5 to 6 ng of each library was pooled. The pooled libraries were sequenced with 2 x 100 bp reads and custom sequencing primers on an Illumina HiSeq2500 single-index Rapid Run. The original methods were these. MiGEC version 1.2.6 was used for UMI-based consensus assembly to correct PCR and sequencing errors. MiXCR version 2.1.1 was used to carry out V(D)J alignment, clonotype assembly and CDR3 extraction. Normalisation of gene usage, clonotype sharing and MAIT/NKT TCR abundance was achieved by analysing the top 1000, 10 000 and 20 000 clonotypes per sample. After downsampling to 27 000 UMIs, diversity was calculated as the inverse Simpson index using the vegan R package. Statistical testing used paired Mann-Whitney U tests on the discordant twin pairs and applied Benjamini-Hochberg correction for multiple testing. TCRdb reprocessed the reads and lists each CDR3 protein sequence as a single entry, with no DNA. The V and J calls were determined by TCRdb, not by the authors. The table for this sample shows approximately 330,000 distinct CDR3 sequences. The top ten clones comprise 2% of the sample.

To note about this clonotype: It has no known antigen specificity.

This receptor was taken from a human donor with ulcerative colitis or Crohn's disease, or a healthy co-twin of an affected twin (not recorded which). Sequenced material: blood. The sequence is built from TRBV7-2 and TRBJ2-3; TCRdb's D gene call, TRBD2, goes unchecked for lack of DNA. The CDR3: CASSFRAGDTDTQYF.